This TCR beta chain was sequenced for a study of T cells in Graves' hyperthyroidism and ophthalmopathy. Points from the study as a whole: The model identified upcoming ophthalmopathy a median around 6 months ahead of onset. Most expanded thyroid clonotypes above 0.001 also appeared in blood.

In its sample, this clonotype was seen many times. As yet, its antigen is unknown. The CDR3 regions of TCR beta were amplified from RNA transcripts. The TCR CDR3 was amplified in a first-round RT-PCR using the HTBI primer set. One entry per CDR3 protein results from TCRdb running MiXCR on the multiplex PCR reads. The sample lists 550,000 to 600,000 distinct CDR3 sequences; roughly a sixth were seen once. Germline CDR1 is MNHEY and CDR2 is SVGAGI. Trimming took off 2 bases at V and 4 bases at J, with 14 bases between the two ends. The CDR3 is 16 amino acids. The rearrangement joins TRBV6-5 to TRBJ1-4, with D perhaps matching TRBD1 (5 bases). The sample comprised blood. The source is a woman aged 18-29 years with Graves' hyperthyroidism. CDR3 nucleotides: TGTGCCAGCAGTTACCTCTGGCAGGGAGGTAATGAAAAACTGTTTTTT. It yields the protein CASSYLWQGGNEKLFF.